The 8 T cell receptor beta chains below were found in one sample sequenced in a study of OX40 agonist ivuxolimab in advanced cancers. Using immunoSEQ multiplex PCR, the repertoire was profiled, and TCRdb retains in-frame clones only, with some absent. The table records 65,000 to 95,000 clones, around 90% of them present only once. The starting material was CD4+ or CD8+ T cells sorted from blood, obtained in a trial of the OX40 agonist ivuxolimab. These receptors all come from an adult with an advanced solid tumor such as melanoma, head and neck, liver or kidney cancer.

This chain links TRBV19 with TRBJ1-1; a possible D gene is TRBD1 (5 bases). The V end was cut by 7 bases, the J end by 5 bases, with 17 bases between. Germline V CDR1 and CDR2: LNHDA, SQIVND (reference sequence). The CDR3 is 14 amino acids. The chain's CDR3 is CASNLRGFRTEAFF. The CDR3 DNA reads as TGTGCCAGTAATCTGCGGGGCTTTCGGACTGAAGCTTTCTTT.

The chain joins TRBV18 to TRBJ2-7, with D perhaps TRBD2 (5 bases). Trimming left V 0 bases short and J 5 bases short, with 17 bases between. This CDR3 has 16 amino acids. Per germline, CDR1 KGHSH and CDR2 LQKENI. CDR3 sequence reads: CASSPPVPAARDEQYF. The CDR3 coding sequence is TGTGCCAGCTCACCACCGGTCCCGGCGGCGAGGGACGAGCAGTACTTC.

The chain has TRBV7-2 and TRBJ2-3; 11 nucleotides align to TRBD2. Trimming removed 1 base from V and 2 bases from J; junction bases left unmatched: 5. This CDR3 contains 17 residues. Germline CDR1 reads SGHTA; CDR2 reads FQGNSA. CDR3 coding DNA: TGTGCCAGCAGCTTAGATCGACTAGCGGGGATCACAGATACGCAGTATTTT. As protein: CASSLDRLAGITDTQYF.

V usage is TRBV18 and J usage is TRBJ1-2; 11 bases line up with TRBD1. Looked up from germline, CDR1 is KGHSH and CDR2 is LQKENI. The CDR3 is 14 residues long. Trimming at V came to 6 bases and at J to 6 bases, leaving 6 bases not matched to a gene. The CDR3 loop is CASSPGTGGDGYTF. The CDR3 region has the DNA TGTGCCAGCTCTCCCGGGACAGGGGGTGATGGCTACACCTTC.

The chain joins TRBV5-5 to TRBJ1-2; TRBD1 aligns across 8 bases. The germline CDR1 and CDR2 sequences are SGHKS and YYEKEE (reference sequence). The CDR3 covers 15 residues. The V gene end was trimmed by 2 bases and the J gene end by 6 bases; junction bases not matched to a gene: 9. The CDR3 sequence is CASSFGDRGTHGYTF. The CDR3, as DNA: TGTGCCAGCAGCTTCGGAGACAGGGGAACCCATGGCTACACCTTC.

This clone showed up just a few times. The chain carries TRBV19 and TRBJ1-2; D may be TRBD1 (6 bases). V lost 3 bases and J 7 bases, leaving 15 bases between the germline ends. The CDR3 runs 14 residues. CDR1 and CDR2 from the germline V gene are LNHDA and SQIVND (reference sequence). The CDR3 here is CASSMGQGRTGYTF. CDR3 coding DNA: TGTGCCAGTAGTATGGGGCAGGGGAGGACTGGCTACACCTTC.

This rearrangement joins TRBV6-1 to TRBJ2-5; possibly TRBD1 or TRBD2 for D (6 bases each). CDR3 length equals 13 residues. CDR1 and CDR2 from the germline V gene are MNHNS and SASEGT. Trimming left V 4 bases short and J 5 bases short, with 11 bases between. CDR3 region: CASSAGGGETQYF. CDR3 DNA sequence: TGTGCCAGCAGTGCCGGGGGCGGTGAGACCCAGTACTTC.

The rearrangement uses TRBV5-1 and TRBJ2-1; a weak D match, TRBD1 (5 bases). The ends were cut back, 3 bases at V and 5 bases at J, with 12 bases in the middle. This CDR3 is 14 amino acids long. Looked up from germline, CDR1 is SGHRS and CDR2 is YFSETQ. The CDR3 bases are TGCGCCAGCAGCTACCAGGGTCTCCACAATGAGCAGTTCTTC. It yields the protein CASSYQGLHNEQFF.